This T cell receptor beta chain was profiled in a study of cytomegalovirus exposure and HLA in healthy donors. General study results and limits: Immune exposure information available was restricted to CMV serostatus. A list of approximately 160 TCR beta chains associated with cytomegalovirus was given.

With 60 Vbeta and 13 Jbeta primers, the PCR was carried out. Sequencing used immunoSEQ multiplex PCR; TCRdb keeps in-frame clones, though not all of them. The sample has roughly 55,000 clones. Turning to this clone: What it binds is unknown.

Trimming took off 8 bases at V and 5 bases at J, with 18 bases between the two ends. CDR1 and CDR2 (germline): KGHSH, LQKENI. The CDR3 spans 14 residues. The rearrangement uses TRBV18 and TRBJ1-1, with D unclear. The sample consisted of PBMCs. The receptor comes from a woman aged 45 to 65 in good health and CMV-seropositive. CDR3 bases: TGTGCCAGCCCGCCGACGGGGAGGGTTACTGAAGCTTTCTTT. It encodes CASPPTGRVTEAFF.